These T cell receptor beta chains were read from a single sample in a study of early T cells in non-severe SARS-CoV-2 infection. TCRdb re-called the 5' RACE reads through MiXCR, storing one row per CDR3 protein. The sample consists of 40,000 to 60,000 distinct CDR3 sequences, approximately 5.7% of them appearing once. The starting material was whole blood, obtained at baseline. These receptors all stem from an adult who was a healthcare worker with PCR-confirmed SARS-CoV-2 infection or an uninfected control (not recorded which). CDR3s include the opening cysteine and the closing phenylalanine or tryptophan. D genes are given only for firm matches. Where a row states a size, it is once, few, many or the class of an expanded clone; other rows omit it.

cdr3_aa: CSAYGTGQGETQYF
cdr3_nt: TGCAGTGCTTATGGGACAGGGCAGGGAGAGACCCAGTACTTC
v_call: TRBV20-1
clone_size: many
d_call: TRBD1
j_call: TRBJ2-5

cdr3_aa: CSALDRGRSYEQYF
cdr3_nt: TGCAGTGCGTTGGACAGGGGGAGATCCTACGAGCAGTACTTC
v_call: TRBV20-1
clone_size: NA
d_call: TRBD1
j_call: TRBJ2-7

cdr3_aa: CAIKRLAGGDEQYF
cdr3_nt: TGTGCCATCAAACGACTAGCGGGAGGAGACGAGCAGTACTTC
v_call: TRBV10-3
clone_size: NA
d_call: TRBD2
j_call: TRBJ2-7

cdr3_aa: CASSKAGGAPGYTF
cdr3_nt: TGTGCCAGCTCCAAGGCAGGGGGCGCGCCTGGCTACACCTTC
v_call: TRBV7-9
clone_size: many
d_call: TRBD1
j_call: TRBJ1-2

cdr3_aa: CSARKVAGDTQYF
cdr3_nt: TGCAGTGCTAGAAAGGTGGCCGGGGATACGCAGTATTTT
v_call: TRBV20-1
clone_size: NA
d_call: NA
j_call: TRBJ2-3

cdr3_aa: CASSLLGLGDNEQFF
cdr3_nt: TGTGCCAGCAGTTTATTAGGACTAGGGGACAATGAGCAGTTCTTC
v_call: TRBV27
clone_size: NA
d_call: TRBD2
j_call: TRBJ2-1

cdr3_aa: CASSRARGNTEAFF
cdr3_nt: TGTGCCAGCAGCCGGGCCAGGGGGAACACTGAAGCTTTCTTT
v_call: TRBV14
clone_size: many
d_call: NA
j_call: TRBJ1-1

cdr3_aa: CASSLDQFLGTNNSPLHF
cdr3_nt: TGTGCCAGCAGCTTAGATCAGTTTTTAGGGACCAATAATTCACCCCTCCACTTT
v_call: TRBV11-3
clone_size: few
d_call: NA
j_call: TRBJ1-6

cdr3_aa: CASSPGLAVALSYEQYF
cdr3_nt: TGTGCCAGCTCACCCGGGCTAGCGGTAGCCCTCTCCTACGAGCAGTACTTC
v_call: TRBV18
clone_size: few
d_call: TRBD2
j_call: TRBJ2-7

cdr3_aa: CAISESGAGIGYTF
cdr3_nt: TGTGCCATCAGTGAGTCGGGGGCAGGGATTGGCTACACCTTC
v_call: TRBV10-3
clone_size: NA
d_call: NA
j_call: TRBJ1-2

cdr3_aa: CASSSFISRGDERAEKLFF
cdr3_nt: TGTGCCAGCAGCTCTTTTATCTCCCGTGGGGACGAACGGGCCGAAAAACTGTTTTTT
v_call: TRBV28
clone_size: many
d_call: NA
j_call: TRBJ1-4

cdr3_aa: CATLWGRNSPLHF
cdr3_nt: TGTGCCACACTCTGGGGCCGGAATTCACCCCTCCACTTT
v_call: TRBV28
clone_size: few
d_call: NA
j_call: TRBJ1-6

cdr3_aa: CAISEWDPSYEQYF
cdr3_nt: TGTGCCATCAGTGAGTGGGACCCTTCCTACGAGCAGTACTTC
v_call: TRBV10-3
clone_size: many
d_call: NA
j_call: TRBJ2-7

cdr3_aa: CASSQSGRAAGELFF
cdr3_nt: TGTGCCAGCAGTCAGAGCGGGAGGGCCGCCGGGGAGCTGTTTTTT
v_call: TRBV6-6
clone_size: NA
d_call: TRBD2
j_call: TRBJ2-2

cdr3_aa: CASSPGQGSLGNQPQHF
cdr3_nt: TGCGCCAGCAGCCCGGGACAGGGAAGTCTCGGCAATCAGCCCCAGCATTTT
v_call: TRBV4-1
clone_size: many
d_call: TRBD1
j_call: TRBJ1-5

cdr3_aa: CASSHIRAQETQYF
cdr3_nt: TGTGCCAGCAGCCACATTCGGGCCCAAGAGACCCAGTACTTC
v_call: TRBV7-9
clone_size: NA
d_call: NA
j_call: TRBJ2-5

cdr3_aa: CASSLAGVGQPQHF
cdr3_nt: TGTGCCAGCAGTTTAGCGGGGGTGGGACAGCCCCAGCATTTT
v_call: TRBV12-3/TRBV12-4
clone_size: many
d_call: NA
j_call: TRBJ1-5

cdr3_aa: CASSPLRIIDEQFF
cdr3_nt: TGTGCCAGCAGTCCCCTCCGAATCATTGATGAGCAGTTCTTC
v_call: TRBV28
clone_size: NA
d_call: NA
j_call: TRBJ2-1

cdr3_aa: CASSWGLIRDSANEKLFF
cdr3_nt: TGTGCCAGCTCATGGGGATTGATACGGGACAGTGCTAATGAAAAACTGTTTTTT
v_call: TRBV18
clone_size: NA
d_call: TRBD1
j_call: TRBJ1-4

cdr3_aa: CASSQLPGSETQYF
cdr3_nt: TGTGCCAGCAGCCAATTACCAGGCAGTGAGACCCAGTACTTC
v_call: TRBV3-1
clone_size: NA
d_call: NA
j_call: TRBJ2-5

cdr3_aa: CASSYSGRAGETQYF
cdr3_nt: TGTGCCAGCAGCTATAGCGGGAGGGCCGGAGAGACCCAGTACTTC
v_call: TRBV13
clone_size: few
d_call: TRBD2
j_call: TRBJ2-5

cdr3_aa: CASSPGLRAGTNQPQHF
cdr3_nt: TGCGCCAGCAGCCCCGGTTTACGAGCAGGGACCAATCAGCCCCAGCATTTT
v_call: TRBV5-1
clone_size: few
d_call: NA
j_call: TRBJ1-5

cdr3_aa: CAIRGSGTEAFF
cdr3_nt: TGTGCCATCAGAGGTAGCGGCACTGAAGCTTTCTTT
v_call: TRBV10-3
clone_size: few
d_call: NA
j_call: TRBJ1-1

cdr3_aa: CASSLPAHGETQYF
cdr3_nt: TGTGCCAGCTCCCTTCCCGCTCACGGGGAGACCCAGTACTTC
v_call: TRBV6-2/TRBV6-3
clone_size: many
d_call: NA
j_call: TRBJ2-5

cdr3_aa: CASSFRLAGVNEQFF
cdr3_nt: TGTGCCAGCAGCTTTCGACTAGCGGGAGTCAATGAGCAGTTCTTC
v_call: TRBV7-8
clone_size: few
d_call: TRBD2
j_call: TRBJ2-1

cdr3_aa: CASSRTGTASYEQYF
cdr3_nt: TGTGCCAGCAGCAGGACCGGGACAGCATCCTACGAGCAGTACTTC
v_call: TRBV13
clone_size: NA
d_call: TRBD1
j_call: TRBJ2-7

cdr3_aa: CASSLYGVPGNTIYF
cdr3_nt: TGTGCCAGCAGCTTATACGGGGTCCCTGGAAACACCATATATTTT
v_call: TRBV7-9
clone_size: NA
d_call: NA
j_call: TRBJ1-3

cdr3_aa: CSAYRGYNEQFF
cdr3_nt: TGCAGCGCTTACAGGGGTTACAATGAGCAGTTCTTC
v_call: TRBV29-1
clone_size: many
d_call: TRBD1
j_call: TRBJ2-1

cdr3_aa: CASSVEGVTSYEQYF
cdr3_nt: TGTGCCAGCAGCGTAGAGGGGGTTACCTCCTACGAGCAGTACTTC
v_call: TRBV9
clone_size: many
d_call: NA
j_call: TRBJ2-7

cdr3_aa: CASTSTGAGNSNQPQHF
cdr3_nt: TGTGCCAGCACCTCCACCGGGGCAGGGAATAGCAATCAGCCCCAGCATTTT
v_call: TRBV21-1
clone_size: few
d_call: NA
j_call: TRBJ1-5